A single sample gave rise to the 6 T cell receptor beta chains below, sequenced in a study of cytomegalovirus exposure and HLA in healthy donors. Amplification used 60 Vbeta primers and 13 Jbeta primers. Sequenced by immunoSEQ multiplex PCR; TCRdb stores in-frame clones only, minus some. The sample contains 100,000 to 150,000 clones, 81% of which appear only once. Sequenced material: PBMCs. The receptors were gathered from a woman between 35 and 50 years old in good health and CMV-seropositive.

J is TRBJ2-1 and V is TRBV5-4; D unclear. The ends were cut back, 4 bases at V and 0 bases at J, with 11 bases in the middle. The CDR3 runs to 15 residues. Germline CDR1 and CDR2: SGHNT and YYREEE (reference sequence). The CDR3 region is CASSQDSSSYNEQFF. The CDR3 DNA reads as TGTGCCAGCAGCCAAGACTCAAGCTCCTACAATGAGCAGTTCTTC.

The chain is built from TRBV29-1 and TRBJ2-7, with D perhaps matching TRBD1 (7 bases). Germline assignment: CDR1 SQVTM and CDR2 ANQGSEA. This CDR3 is built from 16 residues. Trimming left V 1 base short and J 2 bases short, with 18 bases between. The CDR3 DNA follows: TGCAGCGTTGAAGCAGGAGGGAACAGGGGAGCCTACGAGCAGTACTTC. Its translation is CSVEAGGNRGAYEQYF.

The chain has TRBV5-1 and TRBJ2-1; the match to TRBD2 covers 9 bases. This CDR3 spans 17 amino acids. Germline V gene sequence: CDR1 SGHRS, CDR2 YFSETQ. The V gene end was trimmed by 1 base and the J gene end by 8 bases; junction bases not matched to a gene: 13. Here the CDR3 DNA reads TGCGCCAGCAGCTTGAAATCGACTAGCGGCCCATTGGATGAGCAGTTCTTC. Encoded protein: CASSLKSTSGPLDEQFF.

The DNA for the CDR3 is TGCAGCTTGGGGGGGGGATTATACAATGAGCAGTTCTTC. Its protein product is CSLGGGLYNEQFF. The chain has TRBV29-1 and TRBJ2-1, with 7 bases aligning to TRBD2. CDR3 length equals 13 residues. CDR1 SQVTM and CDR2 ANQGSEA come from the germline V gene. With 8 bases clipped from V and 4 bases from J, the junction kept 8 bases outside the gene matches.

This chain connects TRBV29-1 to TRBJ2-7; 11 bases are a match to TRBD1. Trimming at V came to 1 base and at J to 3 bases, leaving 5 bases not matched to a gene. This CDR3 spans 15 amino acids. The germline CDR1 and CDR2 sequences are SQVTM and ANQGSEA. CDR3 nucleotide sequence: TGCAGCGTTGAAGGGGGGGACAGGGGGAACTACGAGCAGTACTTC. Protein sequence: CSVEGGDRGNYEQYF.

The chain carries TRBV10-1 and TRBJ2-2, with 8 bases fitting TRBD2. Germline CDR1 and CDR2: WNHNN and SYGVQD (reference sequence). CDR3 length: 15 residues. The ends lost 8 bases at V and 5 bases at J; junction bases unmatched: 10. CDR3 amino acids: CASGPGVAGTGELFF. The CDR3 coding sequence is TGCGCCAGCGGGCCTGGAGTAGCGGGAACCGGGGAGCTGTTTTTT.